The rows below give T cell receptor beta chains drawn from one sample of a study of T cells in Graves' hyperthyroidism and ophthalmopathy. TCRdb processed the multiplex PCR reads anew with MiXCR; each CDR3 protein has one entry. This sample has 150,000 or so distinct CDR3 sequences, with roughly a fifth found just once. The sample consisted of blood. The receptors originated from a woman aged 45-65 years with Graves' hyperthyroidism that later progressed to Graves' ophthalmopathy. Each CDR3 is given with its conserved first and last residue. The order of the fields is J gene, V gene, CDR3 length, clone size, D gene, CDR3 DNA, CDR3 protein. A D gene is named only where the DNA matches it firmly. Only some rows state a clone size, as once, few, many or a class for expanded clones.

TRBJ1-1 | TRBV28 | 16 | - | - | TGTGCCAGCAGTTTATACCAGGGGTCCTCGAACACTGAAGCTTTCTTT | CASSLYQGSSNTEAFF
TRBJ2-3 | TRBV3-1 | 15 | few | TRBD1 | TGTGCCAGCAGCCCTTGGACAGGGGTTACAGATACGCAGTATTTT | CASSPWTGVTDTQYF
TRBJ2-7 | TRBV7-8 | 15 | - | - | TGTGCCAGCAGCTTAGGGGGGGTCGGGATCCGTCGGCAGTACTTC | CASSLGGVGIRRQYF
TRBJ2-2 | TRBV15 | 14 | few | - | TGTGCCACCAGCCCGGGCCAAAACACCGGGGAGCTGTTTTTT | CATSPGQNTGELFF
TRBJ1-2 | TRBV11-2 | 14 | - | - | TGTGCCAGCAGCTTAGAAGGGCCCAGAGGTGGCTACACCTTC | CASSLEGPRGGYTF
TRBJ2-3 | TRBV2 | 13 | many | - | TGTGCCAGCAAGGGCGGGGTCACAGATACGCAGTATTTT | CASKGGVTDTQYF
TRBJ1-5 | TRBV14 | 18 | many | - | TGTGCCAGCAGCCGGAAGGGGCCCCGGCTTAATAGCAATCAGCCCCAGCATTTT | CASSRKGPRLNSNQPQHF
TRBJ1-1 | TRBV20-1 | 17 | many | TRBD1 | TGCAGTGCTAGAGCGAAATCGGGACAGGGCATGAACACTGAAGCTTTCTTT | CSARAKSGQGMNTEAFF
TRBJ1-2 | TRBV19 | 15 | - | TRBD1 | TGTGCCAGTACTGGCGGACAGGGGGGGACTAAGGGCTACACCTTC | CASTGGQGGTKGYTF
TRBJ2-1 | TRBV15 | 14 | many | TRBD2 | TGTGCCACCAGCAGGACTAGCGGGAGCTATGAGCAGTTCTTC | CATSRTSGSYEQFF
TRBJ1-2 | TRBV5-4 | 15 | - | TRBD1 | TGTGCTCAATCCGGGGGACAGGGTTCGAGCTATGGCTACACCTTC | CAQSGGQGSSYGYTF
TRBJ2-1 | TRBV13 | 14 | many | - | TGTGCCAGCAGTCCAGTGTCCTCCTACAATGAGCAGTTCTTC | CASSPVSSYNEQFF
TRBJ2-3 | TRBV20-1 | 15 | many | - | TGCAGTGCCATAGATGGCCCCTTCACGACAGATACGCAGTATTTT | CSAIDGPFTTDTQYF
TRBJ2-1 | TRBV27 | 14 | - | - | TGTGCCAGTCATGGCTTTCCCTCCTACAATGAGCAGTTCTTC | CASHGFPSYNEQFF
TRBJ1-1 | TRBV3-1 | 13 | many | TRBD1 | TGTGCCAGCAGCCTCCGGACAGGGGCTGAAGCTTTCTTT | CASSLRTGAEAFF
TRBJ2-3 | TRBV20-1 | 14 | few | - | TGCACTGCACGCGGGACAGACATCACAGATACGCAGTATTTT | CTARGTDITDTQYF
TRBJ2-7 | TRBV7-9 | 13 | - | TRBD2 | TGTGCCAGCAGCTTTGCGGGGGGCCACGAGCAGTACTTC | CASSFAGGHEQYF
TRBJ2-7 | TRBV30 | 12 | few | - | TGTGCCTGGGGAGATGGGCCCTCCGAGCAGTACTTC | CAWGDGPSEQYF
TRBJ1-2 | TRBV3-1 | 14 | - | - | TGTGCCAGCAGCCAAGGGTGGGCAGTCTATGGCTACACCTTC | CASSQGWAVYGYTF
TRBJ2-7 | TRBV11-2 | 15 | - | TRBD1 | TGTGCCAGCAGCTTAAATTCGGGACAGCCCTACGAGCAGTACTTC | CASSLNSGQPYEQYF
TRBJ2-3 | TRBV2 | 14 | - | - | TGTGCCAGCAGCCGGACTATCAGCACAGATACGCAGTATTTT | CASSRTISTDTQYF
TRBJ2-2 | TRBV6-1 | 14 | few | - | TGTGCCAGCAGGGTAGGGATCGTCACCGGGGAGCTGTTTTTT | CASRVGIVTGELFF
TRBJ2-1 | TRBV20-1 | 11 | many | - | TGCAGTGCTAGCTCACACAATGAGCAGTTCTTC | CSASSHNEQFF
TRBJ2-7 | TRBV7-8 | 14 | many | - | TGTGCCAGCAGCTTATACCCCGCCAGCTACGAGCAGTACTTC | CASSLYPASYEQYF
TRBJ2-7 | TRBV7-9 | 15 | - | - | TGTGCCAGCAGCTTAGGAACAGGGAGCTCCTACGAGCAGTACTTC | CASSLGTGSSYEQYF
TRBJ2-2 | TRBV27 | 14 | many | TRBD1 | TGTGCCAGCAGTCCACCGACAGGGCGAGGGGAGCTGTTTTTT | CASSPPTGRGELFF
TRBJ1-1 | TRBV10-1 | 14 | many | - | TGCGCCAGCAGTCGACAGGTTGCGAACACTGAAGCTTTCTTT | CASSRQVANTEAFF
TRBJ2-5 | TRBV4-1 | 15 | - | - | TGCGCCAGCAGCCAAGGAATCGAGGGGCTCGAGACCCAGTACTTC | CASSQGIEGLETQYF
TRBJ2-7 | TRBV5-1 | 15 | many | - | TGCGCCAGCAGCGTAAGCGGGTCCAACTCCTACGAGCAGTACTTC | CASSVSGSNSYEQYF
TRBJ1-5 | TRBV3-1 | 16 | many | - | TGTGCCAGCAGGGACGGGGGGGCCTATAGCAATCAGCCCCAGCATTTT | CASRDGGAYSNQPQHF
TRBJ2-5 | TRBV18 | 14 | many | - | TGTGCCAGCTCACCAGGGGGCGGGGAAGAGACCCAGTACTTC | CASSPGGGEETQYF
TRBJ1-1 | TRBV6-1 | 16 | many | - | TGTGCCAGCAGTGCTTTACAGACCGGAGTTACCACTGAAGCTTTCTTT | CASSALQTGVTTEAFF
TRBJ1-3 | TRBV28 | 15 | many | - | TGTGCCAGCAGTTTATTGACCAGCAGGGGAAACACCATATATTTT | CASSLLTSRGNTIYF
TRBJ1-2 | TRBV7-3 | 13 | many | - | TGTGCCAGCAGCTTTGAAGGGGGTTATGGCTACACCTTC | CASSFEGGYGYTF
TRBJ1-1 | TRBV20-1 | 15 | many | TRBD1 | TGCAGTGCGGGGACAGGGCGGGGAATGAACACTGAAGCTTTCTTT | CSAGTGRGMNTEAFF
TRBJ2-5 | TRBV7-3 | 14 | many | - | TGTGCCAGCAGCCCCGGGGGGCCGGGAGAGACCCAGTACTTC | CASSPGGPGETQYF
TRBJ1-2 | TRBV12-3/TRBV12-4 | 14 | - | - | TGTGCCAGCAGAAGACAGGTTCTGAACTATGGCTACACCTTC | CASRRQVLNYGYTF
TRBJ1-5 | TRBV28 | 12 | many | - | TGTGCCAGCCAGGACGGTAATCAGCCCCAGCATTTT | CASQDGNQPQHF
TRBJ2-7 | TRBV7-8 | 17 | - | TRBD2 | TGTGCCAGCAGCTTAGAATTTGGACTAGCGGGAGACGGCGAGCAGTACTTC | CASSLEFGLAGDGEQYF
TRBJ1-2 | TRBV5-1 | 12 | many | - | TGCGCCAGCAGCTCGGGATATTATGGCTACACCTTC | CASSSGYYGYTF
TRBJ2-2 | TRBV5-1 | 19 | - | - | TGCGCCAGCAGCTTGGAGCGTCCGACGGTTCGAGGCAACACCGGGGAGCTGTTTTTT | CASSLERPTVRGNTGELFF
TRBJ2-2 | TRBV18 | 15 | many | - | TGTGCCAGCTCACTCGAAGGTCATCACACCGGGGAGCTGTTTTTT | CASSLEGHHTGELFF
TRBJ2-1 | TRBV10-1 | 14 | few | - | TGCGCCAGCAGTGAACCAGGGATGTACAATGAGCAGTTCTTC | CASSEPGMYNEQFF
TRBJ2-2 | TRBV5-1 | 13 | many | - | TGCGCCAGCAGCTTGGATGGCACCGGGGAGCTGTTTTTT | CASSLDGTGELFF
TRBJ2-1 | TRBV20-1 | 16 | - | TRBD2 | TGCAGTGCTTCTAGTAACGGGAGGTCGACCTACAATGAGCAGTTCTTC | CSASSNGRSTYNEQFF
TRBJ2-2 | TRBV3-1 | 15 | many | - | TGTGCCAGCAGCCCATGGGGACAAAACACCGGGGAGCTGTTTTTT | CASSPWGQNTGELFF
TRBJ1-6 | TRBV20-1 | 13 | many | - | TGCAGTGCCAGGGGAGGGTTCAATTCACCCCTCCACTTT | CSARGGFNSPLHF
TRBJ2-1 | TRBV7-2 | 15 | - | TRBD1 | TGTGCCAGCAGCCACCGTGGACAGGGGTTTAATGAGCAGTTCTTC | CASSHRGQGFNEQFF
TRBJ2-5 | TRBV7-2 | 13 | - | - | TGTGCCAGCAGCTTAGGTCGGGAAAAGACCCAGTACTTC | CASSLGREKTQYF